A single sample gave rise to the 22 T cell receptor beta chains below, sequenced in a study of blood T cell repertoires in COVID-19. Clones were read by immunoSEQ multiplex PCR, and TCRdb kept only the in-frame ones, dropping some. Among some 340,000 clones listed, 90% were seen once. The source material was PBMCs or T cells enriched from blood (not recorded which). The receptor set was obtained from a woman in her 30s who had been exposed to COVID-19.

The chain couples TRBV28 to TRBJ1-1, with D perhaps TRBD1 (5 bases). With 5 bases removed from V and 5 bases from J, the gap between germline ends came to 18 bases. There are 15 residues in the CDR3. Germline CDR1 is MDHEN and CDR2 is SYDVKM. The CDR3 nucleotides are TGTGCCAGCAGTCTAACTGGGGGGGGTTGGACTGAAGCTTTCTTT. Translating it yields CASSLTGGGWTEAFF.

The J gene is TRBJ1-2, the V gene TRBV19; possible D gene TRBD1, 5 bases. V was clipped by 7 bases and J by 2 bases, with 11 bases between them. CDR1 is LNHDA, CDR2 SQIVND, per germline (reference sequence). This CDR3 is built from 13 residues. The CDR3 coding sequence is TGTGCCAGTACCAATCAGGGAAACTATGGCTACACCTTC. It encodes CASTNQGNYGYTF.

This CDR3 is CASSVQSAPEAFF. CDR3 DNA: TGTGCCAGCAGCGTACAGAGTGCTCCTGAAGCTTTCTTT. The chain recombines TRBV5-5 with TRBJ1-1; no clear D. The CDR3 sequence is 13 residues long. V lost 4 bases and J 6 bases, leaving 13 bases between the germline ends. Per the germline V gene, CDR1 is SGHKS and CDR2 is YYEKEE (reference sequence).

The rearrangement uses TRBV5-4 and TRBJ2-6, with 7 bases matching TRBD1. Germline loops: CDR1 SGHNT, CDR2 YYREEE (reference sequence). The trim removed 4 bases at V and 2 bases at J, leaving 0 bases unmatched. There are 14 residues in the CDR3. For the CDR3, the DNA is TGTGCCAGCAGCGACAGGGCTGGGGCCAACGTCCTGACTTTC. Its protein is CASSDRAGANVLTF.

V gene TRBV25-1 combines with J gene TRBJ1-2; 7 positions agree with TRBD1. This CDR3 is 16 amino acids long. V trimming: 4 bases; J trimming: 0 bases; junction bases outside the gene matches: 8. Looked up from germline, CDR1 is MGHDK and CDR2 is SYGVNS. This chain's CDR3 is CASSGQGVSANYGYTF. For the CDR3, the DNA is TGTGCCAGCAGTGGGCAGGGGGTATCGGCTAACTATGGCTACACCTTC.

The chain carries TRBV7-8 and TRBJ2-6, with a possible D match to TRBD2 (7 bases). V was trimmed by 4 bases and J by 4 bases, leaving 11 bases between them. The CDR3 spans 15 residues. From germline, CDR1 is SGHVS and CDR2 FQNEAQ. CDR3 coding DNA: TGTGCCAGCAGCTCCGGGGGGCACGGGGCCAACGTCCTGACTTTC. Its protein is CASSSGGHGANVLTF. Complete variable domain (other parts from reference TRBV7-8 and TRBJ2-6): GAGVSQSPRYKVAKRGQDVALRCDPISGHVSLFWYQQALGQGPEFLTYFQNEAQLDKSGLPSDRFFAERPEGSVSTLKIQRTQQEDSAVYLCASSSGGHGANVLTFGAGSRLTVL.

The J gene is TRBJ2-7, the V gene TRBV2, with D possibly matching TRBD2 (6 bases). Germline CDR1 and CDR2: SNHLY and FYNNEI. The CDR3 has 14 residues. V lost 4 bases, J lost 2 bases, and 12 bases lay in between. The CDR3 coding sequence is TGTGCCAGCAGTGCCGGGAGAGGACCCTACGAGCAGTACTTC. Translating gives CASSAGRGPYEQYF.

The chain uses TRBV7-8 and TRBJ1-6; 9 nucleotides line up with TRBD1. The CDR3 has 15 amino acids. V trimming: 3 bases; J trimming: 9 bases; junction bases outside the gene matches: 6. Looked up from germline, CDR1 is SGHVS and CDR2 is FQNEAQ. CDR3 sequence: CASSLGQGLGSPLHF. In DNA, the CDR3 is TGTGCCAGCAGCTTGGGACAGGGCCTGGGTTCACCCCTCCACTTT. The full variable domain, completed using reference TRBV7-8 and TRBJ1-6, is GAGVSQSPRYKVAKRGQDVALRCDPISGHVSLFWYQQALGQGPEFLTYFQNEAQLDKSGLPSDRFFAERPEGSVSTLKIQRTQQEDSAVYLCASSLGQGLGSPLHFGNGTRLTVT.

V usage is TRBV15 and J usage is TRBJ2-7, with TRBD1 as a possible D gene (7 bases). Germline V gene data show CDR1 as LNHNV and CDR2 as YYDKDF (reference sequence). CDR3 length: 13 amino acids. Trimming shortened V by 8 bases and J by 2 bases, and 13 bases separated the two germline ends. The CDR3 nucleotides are TGTGCCACCGGAGACAGGGAGGCCTACGAGCAGTACTTC. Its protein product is CATGDREAYEQYF.

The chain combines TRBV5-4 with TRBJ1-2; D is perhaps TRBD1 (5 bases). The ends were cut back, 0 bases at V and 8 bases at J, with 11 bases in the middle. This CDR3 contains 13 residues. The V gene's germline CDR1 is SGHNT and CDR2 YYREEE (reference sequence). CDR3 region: CASSLVGGEGYTF. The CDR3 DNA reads TGTGCCAGCAGCTTGGTTGGAGGGGAAGGCTACACCTTC.

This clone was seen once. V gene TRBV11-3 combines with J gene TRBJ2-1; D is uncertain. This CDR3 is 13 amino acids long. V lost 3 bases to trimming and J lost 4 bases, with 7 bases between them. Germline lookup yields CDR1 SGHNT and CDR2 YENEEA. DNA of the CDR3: TGTGCCAGCAGCTTCCAGGCTTACAATGAGCAGTTCTTC. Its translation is CASSFQAYNEQFF.

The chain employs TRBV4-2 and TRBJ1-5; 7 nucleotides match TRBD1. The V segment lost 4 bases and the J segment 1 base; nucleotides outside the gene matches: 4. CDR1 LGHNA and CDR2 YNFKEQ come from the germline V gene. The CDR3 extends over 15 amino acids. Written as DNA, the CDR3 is TGTGCCAGCAGCCCAGGGACAGACAGCAATCAGCCCCAGCATTTT. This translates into CASSPGTDSNQPQHF.

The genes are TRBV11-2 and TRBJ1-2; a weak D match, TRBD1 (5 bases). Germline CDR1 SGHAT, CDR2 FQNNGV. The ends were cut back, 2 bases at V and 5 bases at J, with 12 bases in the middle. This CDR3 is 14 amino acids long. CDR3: CASSLTQGGYGYTF. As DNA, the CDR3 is TGTGCCAGCAGCTTAACGCAGGGAGGATATGGCTACACCTTC.

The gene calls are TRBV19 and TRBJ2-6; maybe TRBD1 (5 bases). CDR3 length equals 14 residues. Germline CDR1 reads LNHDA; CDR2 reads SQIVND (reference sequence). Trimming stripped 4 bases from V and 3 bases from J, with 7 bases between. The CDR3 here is CASSTDSGANVLTF. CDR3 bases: TGTGCCAGTAGTACAGACAGTGGGGCCAACGTCCTGACTTTC.

In DNA form, the CDR3 reads TGTGCCAGCAGGAGTTCTGGGAGCACTGAAGCTTTCTTT. This sequence encodes CASRSSGSTEAFF. The chain recombines TRBV12-3 or TRBV12-4 with TRBJ1-1; no reliable D call. This CDR3 region has 13 residues. The V end was cut by 6 bases, the J end by 4 bases, with 12 bases between.

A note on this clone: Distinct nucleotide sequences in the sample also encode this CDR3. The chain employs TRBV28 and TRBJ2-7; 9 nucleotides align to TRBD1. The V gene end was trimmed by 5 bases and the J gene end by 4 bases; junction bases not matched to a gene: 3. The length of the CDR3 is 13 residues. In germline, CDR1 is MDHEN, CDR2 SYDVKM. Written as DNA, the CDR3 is TGTGCCAGCAGTCCCGGGACAGGGTACGAGCAGTACTTC. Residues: CASSPGTGYEQYF.

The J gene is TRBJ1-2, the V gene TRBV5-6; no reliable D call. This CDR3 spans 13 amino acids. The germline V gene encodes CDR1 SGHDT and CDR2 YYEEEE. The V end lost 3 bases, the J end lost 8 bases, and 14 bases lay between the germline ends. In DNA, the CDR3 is TGTGCCAGCAGCTCCGCATGGGGAGGAGGCTACACCTTC. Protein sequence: CASSSAWGGGYTF.

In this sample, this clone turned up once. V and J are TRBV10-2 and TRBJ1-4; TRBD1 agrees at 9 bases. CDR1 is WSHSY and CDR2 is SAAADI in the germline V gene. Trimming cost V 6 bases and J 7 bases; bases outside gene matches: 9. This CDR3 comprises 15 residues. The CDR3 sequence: CASSTVQGAGEKLFF. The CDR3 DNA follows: TGCGCCAGCAGCACTGTACAGGGGGCGGGTGAAAAACTGTTTTTT.

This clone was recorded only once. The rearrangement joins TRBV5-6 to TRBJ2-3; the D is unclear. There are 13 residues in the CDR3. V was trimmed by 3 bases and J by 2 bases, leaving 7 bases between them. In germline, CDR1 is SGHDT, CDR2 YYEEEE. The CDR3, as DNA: TGTGCCAGCAGCTCGCGATACACAGATACGCAGTATTTT. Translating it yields CASSSRYTDTQYF. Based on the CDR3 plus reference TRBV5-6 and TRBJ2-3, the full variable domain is DAGVTQSPTHLIKTRGQQVTLRCSPKSGHDTVSWYQQALGQGPQFIFQYYEEEERQRGNFPDRFSGHQFPNYSSELNVNALLLGDSALYLCASSSRYTDTQYFGPGTRLTVL.

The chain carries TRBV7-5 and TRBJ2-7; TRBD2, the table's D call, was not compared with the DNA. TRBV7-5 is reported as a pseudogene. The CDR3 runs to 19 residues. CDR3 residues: CARSLACGLGLSPQYEQYF. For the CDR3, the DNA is TGTGCCAGAAGCTTAGCCTGCGGGCTGGGACTTTCCCCCCAGTACGAGCAGTACTTC.

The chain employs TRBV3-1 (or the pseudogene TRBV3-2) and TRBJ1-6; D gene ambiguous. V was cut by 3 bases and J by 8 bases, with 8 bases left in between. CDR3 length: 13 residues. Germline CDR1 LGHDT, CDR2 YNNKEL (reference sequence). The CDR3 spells CASSQETHSPLHF. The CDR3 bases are TGTGCCAGCAGCCAGGAGACTCATTCACCCCTCCACTTT.

CDR3 nucleotide sequence: TGTGCCAGCAGGGGGGCTGACAGGGGGCATGAAAAACTGTTTTTT. Translating gives CASRGADRGHEKLFF. The chain is built from TRBV6-5 and TRBJ1-4; 10 bases align to TRBD1. The CDR3 runs 15 residues. Per germline, CDR1 MNHEY and CDR2 SVGAGI. The V and J ends lost 6 bases and 6 bases, in that order; junction bases with no gene match: 7.